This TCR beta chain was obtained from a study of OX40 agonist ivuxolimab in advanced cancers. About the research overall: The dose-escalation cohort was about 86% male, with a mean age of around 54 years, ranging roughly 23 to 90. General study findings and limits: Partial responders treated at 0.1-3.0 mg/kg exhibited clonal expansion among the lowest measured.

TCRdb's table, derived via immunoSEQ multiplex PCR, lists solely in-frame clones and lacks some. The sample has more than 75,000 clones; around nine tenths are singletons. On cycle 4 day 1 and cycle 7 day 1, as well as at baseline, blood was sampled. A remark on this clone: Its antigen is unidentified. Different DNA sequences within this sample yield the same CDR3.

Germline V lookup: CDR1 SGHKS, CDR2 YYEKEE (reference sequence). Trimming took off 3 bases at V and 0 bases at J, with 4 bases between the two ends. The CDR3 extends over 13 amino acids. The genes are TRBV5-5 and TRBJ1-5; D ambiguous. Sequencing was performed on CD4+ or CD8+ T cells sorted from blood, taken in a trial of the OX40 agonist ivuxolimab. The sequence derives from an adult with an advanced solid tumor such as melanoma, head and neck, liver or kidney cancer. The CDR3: CASSSDSNQPQHF. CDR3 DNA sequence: TGTGCCAGCAGCTCCGATAGCAATCAGCCCCAGCATTTT.